These 22 T cell receptor beta chains were sequenced from one sample in a study of cytomegalovirus exposure and HLA in healthy donors. The primer mix had 60 Vbeta and 13 Jbeta primers. Generated by immunoSEQ multiplex PCR, the TCRdb table keeps only in-frame clones and is missing some. This sample has some 120,000 clones, with around three quarters found just once. Sequencing was carried out using PBMCs. The origin of the receptors is a male donor in good health and CMV-seronegative.

This chain joins TRBV4-1 and TRBJ1-5; the D is unclear. CDR3 length equals 15 residues. CDR1 and CDR2 (germline): MGHRA, YSYEKL. The V end was cut by 1 base, the J end by 4 bases, with 11 bases between. Here the CDR3 reads CASSQVFLSNQPQHF. CDR3 nucleotides: TGCGCCAGCAGCCAAGTCTTCCTATCAAATCAGCCCCAGCATTTT.

The gene calls are TRBV27 and TRBJ1-6, with a possible D match to TRBD1 (5 bases). The CDR3 has 15 amino acids. V lost 7 bases, J lost 6 bases, and 16 bases lay in between. The germline CDR1 and CDR2 sequences are MNHEY and SMNVEV (reference sequence). The DNA of the CDR3 is TGTGCCAGCATATCTTCCGGGGGGGGTAATTCACCCCTCCACTTT. The encoded protein is CASISSGGGNSPLHF.

The chain recombines TRBV9 with TRBJ2-3, with D maybe TRBD2 (6 bases). Germline CDR1 SGDLS, CDR2 YYNGEE. The CDR3 is 12 residues long. V was shortened by 5 bases and J by 6 bases, with 10 bases between the two germline ends. CDR3 residues: CASRGDLDTQYF. As DNA, the CDR3 is TGTGCCAGCAGAGGGGACTTGGATACGCAGTATTTT.

For the CDR3, the DNA is TGTGCCAGCAGCTTTTCGTCAGGGGATAGGCGAAATGAAAAACTGTTTTTT. Protein sequence: CASSFSSGDRRNEKLFF. The chain joins TRBV7-9 to TRBJ1-4, with a tentative D call TRBD1 (6 bases). V lost 3 bases to trimming and J lost 5 bases, with 19 bases between them. The germline CDR1 and CDR2 sequences are SEHNR and FQNEAQ (reference sequence). The CDR3 spans 17 residues.

The chain combines TRBV7-2 with TRBJ1-1; D remains unclear. V lost 6 bases, J lost 1 base, and 9 bases lay in between. This CDR3 spans 13 amino acids. Germline lookup yields CDR1 SGHTA and CDR2 FQGNSA. In nucleotides, the CDR3 is TGTGCCAGCAGGACATCGTCGAACACTGAAGCTTTCTTT. Its translation: CASRTSSNTEAFF.

This clone was observed a handful of times. The chain employs TRBV6-1 and TRBJ2-7; possibly TRBD2 for D (6 bases). The germline gives CDR1 MNHNS, CDR2 SASEGT. The V end was cut by 3 bases, the J end by 3 bases, with 15 bases between. This CDR3 region has 15 residues. The CDR3 nucleotides are TGTGCCAGCAGTGAGTCGCGGGGCGGTTACTACGAGCAGTACTTC. The encoded protein is CASSESRGGYYEQYF.

This clone was counted only a few times. The gene calls are TRBV6-5 and TRBJ2-7; the D gene is possibly TRBD1 (6 bases). Germline V gives CDR1 MNHEY, CDR2 SVGAGI. This CDR3 is built from 14 residues. V lost 3 bases and J 2 bases, leaving 11 bases between the germline ends. The CDR3 nucleotides are TGTGCCAGCAGTTATCTCAGGACAGCCTACGAGCAGTACTTC. Translated, it gives CASSYLRTAYEQYF.

The rearrangement uses TRBV27 and TRBJ2-3; 9 bases match TRBD2. The CDR3 has 15 residues. The ends lost 3 bases at V and 10 bases at J; junction bases unmatched: 11. Germline-derived CDR1 and CDR2 are MNHEY and SMNVEV (reference sequence). The CDR3 coding sequence is TGTGCCAGCAGTTTTAGCGGGGGCAACACTCTTGCGCAGTATTTT. Its protein product is CASSFSGGNTLAQYF.

This clone has just a few counts. The V call is TRBV30, the J call TRBJ2-2; D is undetermined. The V end lost 1 base, the J end lost 4 bases, and 10 bases lay between the germline ends. The CDR3 is 14 amino acids. Per germline, CDR1 GTSNPN and CDR2 SVGIG (reference sequence). CDR3 sequence (DNA): TGTGCCTGGAGTGCTGAGGTGGGCACCGGGGAGCTGTTTTTT. Encoded protein: CAWSAEVGTGELFF.

V is TRBV28 and J is TRBJ1-1, with D perhaps matching TRBD1 (5 bases). Germline CDR1 reads MDHEN; CDR2 reads SYDVKM. Trimming removed 4 bases from V and 3 bases from J, with 18 bases in between. The CDR3 extends over 16 amino acids. CDR3 in amino acids: CASSWGVGRLDTEAFF. The CDR3 DNA reads as TGTGCCAGCAGTTGGGGGGTAGGAAGATTGGACACTGAAGCTTTCTTT.

CDR3 protein: CAWSVGGADTQYF. The CDR3 bases are TGTGCCTGGAGTGTAGGGGGAGCAGATACGCAGTATTTT. This chain links TRBV30 with TRBJ2-3; maybe TRBD1 (6 bases). The CDR3 is made up of 13 amino acids. Germline V gene sequence: CDR1 GTSNPN, CDR2 SVGIG (reference sequence). V was shortened by 0 bases and J by 4 bases, with 8 bases between the two germline ends. Filled out from reference TRBV30 and TRBJ2-3, the complete variable domain reads SQTIHQWPATLVQPVGSPLSLECTVEGTSNPNLYWYRQAAGRGLQLLFYSVGIGQISSEVPQNLSASRPQDRQFILSSKKLLLSDSGFYLCAWSVGGADTQYFGPGTRLTVL.

This chain joins TRBV28 and TRBJ1-6; TRBD1 agrees at 8 bases. V dropped 6 bases and J dropped 2; count of bases not matched to a gene: 12. Germline assignment: CDR1 MDHEN and CDR2 SYDVKM. This CDR3 is 18 amino acids long. The CDR3 DNA reads TGTGCCAGCAGAGGACAGGGTACTGGTTGGGCCTATAATTCACCCCTCCACTTT. Amino acids: CASRGQGTGWAYNSPLHF. Supplemented by reference TRBV28 and TRBJ1-6, the full variable domain reads DVKVTQSSRYLVKRTGEKVFLECVQDMDHENMFWYRQDPGLGLRLIYFSYDVKMKEKGDIPEGYSVSREKKERFSLILESASTNQTSMYLCASRGQGTGWAYNSPLHFGNGTRLTVT.

The chain links TRBV5-1 to TRBJ2-7; D is possibly TRBD1 (6 bases). The CDR3 consists of 13 residues. Germline V gene data show CDR1 as SGHRS and CDR2 as YFSETQ. V was pared by 4 bases and J by 3 bases, with 11 bases between. The CDR3 nucleotides read TGCGCCAGCAGCAGTGGGACAAGCTACGAGCAGTACTTC. This encodes CASSSGTSYEQYF.

The chain combines TRBV10-3 with TRBJ1-1, with a tentative D call TRBD1 (5 bases). The CDR3 is 14 amino acids. CDR1 is ENHRY and CDR2 is SYGVKD in the germline V gene. Trimming cost V 3 bases and J 6 bases, with 14 bases left between them. The chain's CDR3 is CAISDLGGTSEAFF. CDR3 bases: TGTGCCATCAGTGACCTTGGAGGGACCTCTGAAGCTTTCTTT.

The chain links TRBV6-5 to TRBJ2-2; 8 nucleotides agree with TRBD1. This CDR3 has 15 amino acids. V shed 1 base and J 4 bases; nucleotides not matched to a gene: 2. Looked up from germline, CDR1 is MNHEY and CDR2 is SVGAGI. The chain's CDR3 is CASSYWTGTTGELFF. CDR3 sequence (DNA): TGTGCCAGCAGTTACTGGACAGGGACCACCGGGGAGCTGTTTTTT.

V usage is TRBV28 and J usage is TRBJ2-5, with TRBD1 matching 9 bases. J gave up 4 bases and V 8 bases, and 11 bases lay outside the gene matches. The CDR3 has 15 amino acids. Looked up from germline, CDR1 is MDHEN and CDR2 is SYDVKM. The CDR3 protein is CASSDRGAVLETQYF. As DNA, the CDR3 is TGTGCCAGCTCAGACAGGGGGGCGGTCCTAGAGACCCAGTACTTC.

This chain links TRBV5-4 with TRBJ2-7; TRBD1 matches 8 bases. V shed 4 bases and J 2 bases; nucleotides not matched to a gene: 8. The CDR3 spans 15 residues. Per germline, CDR1 SGHNT and CDR2 YYREEE (reference sequence). CDR3 region: CASSAQGALTYEQYF. The DNA for the CDR3 is TGTGCCAGCAGCGCGCAGGGGGCCCTTACCTACGAGCAGTACTTC.

The chain recombines TRBV5-1 with TRBJ2-1; D unclear. The ends were cut back, 4 bases at V and 0 bases at J, with 14 bases in the middle. Germline CDR1 reads SGHRS; CDR2 reads YFSETQ. The CDR3 sequence is 16 residues long. As DNA, the CDR3 is TGCGCCAGCAGCCAGGCCGAATCCAGCTCCTACAATGAGCAGTTCTTC. Its translation is CASSQAESSSYNEQFF. The whole variable domain, filled in from reference TRBV5-1 and TRBJ2-1, reads KAGVTQTPRYLIKTRGQQVTLSCSPISGHRSVSWYQQTPGQGLQFLFEYFSETQRNKGNFPGRFSGRQFSNSRSEMNVSTLELGDSALYLCASSQAESSSYNEQFFGPGTRLTVL.

A few counts support this clone. V is TRBV5-1 and J is TRBJ1-1, with D possibly matching TRBD1 (5 bases). The CDR3 is made up of 14 amino acids. V was shortened by 1 base and J by 4 bases, with 11 bases between the two germline ends. CDR1 SGHRS and CDR2 YFSETQ come from the germline V gene. The CDR3 sequence: CASSLSSGGTEAFF. CDR3 in DNA: TGCGCCAGCAGCTTGAGCTCCGGGGGCACTGAAGCTTTCTTT.

The chain employs TRBV9 and TRBJ1-5; the match to TRBD1 covers 9 bases. Germline-derived CDR1 and CDR2 are SGDLS and YYNGEE. J was trimmed by 3 bases and V by 3 bases; bases with no gene match: 7. This CDR3 is 16 amino acids long. CDR3 region: CASSAGTGIDNQPQHF. The DNA for the CDR3 is TGTGCCAGCAGCGCCGGGACAGGGATCGACAATCAGCCCCAGCATTTT.

The chain recombines TRBV19 with TRBJ1-2; 7 bases are a match to TRBD1. Trimming cost V 8 bases and J 2 bases; bases outside gene matches: 11. The germline gives CDR1 LNHDA, CDR2 SQIVND (reference sequence). The CDR3 runs 15 residues. Here the CDR3 DNA reads TGTGCCAGTTCCGAGGCCGGGACAGTCAACTATGGCTACACCTTC. Translating gives CASSEAGTVNYGYTF.

The chain is built from TRBV5-5 and TRBJ1-5, with TRBD1 as a possible D gene (5 bases). Germline-derived CDR1 and CDR2 are SGHKS and YYEKEE (reference sequence). The CDR3 length is 14 residues. V was shortened by 4 bases and J by 3 bases, with 11 bases between the two germline ends. The DNA for the CDR3 is TGTGCCAGCAGCAGCAGGGTGTTCAATCAGCCCCAGCATTTT. Translating gives CASSSRVFNQPQHF.